The sequence of this T cell receptor beta chain was determined in a study of blood T cell repertoires in COVID-19. Study-wide context: There were acute and convalescent COVID-19 samples, and they came from the United States, Italy and Spain.

All enrollees were about 18 to 89 years old and from about 25 US areas. Donors were grouped by their self-reported clinical history. In the original analysis: Amplifying reference gene primers gave estimates of nucleated cell counts. The data were produced by immunoSEQ multiplex PCR, yet TCRdb's version contains in-frame clones alone and is incomplete. That table furnishes V, J and clone size, whereas the DNA furnished D and trimming. The data contain about 500,000 clones, about 90% of them singletons. The V gene lost 6 bases and the J gene lost 7 bases, with 10 bases spanning the gap. The CDR3 extends over 12 amino acids. CDR1 and CDR2 (germline): SNHLY, FYNNEI.

The sequence derives from a woman aged 18-35 years who had recovered from COVID-19. The sample taken for sequencing was PBMCs or T cells enriched from blood (not recorded which). The rearrangement joins TRBV2 to TRBJ1-3; TRBD1 might be the D (5 bases). The CDR3 DNA reads as TGTGCCAGCAGGATCTCAGGGAACACCATATATTTT. It is translated as CASRISGNTIYF.